This TCR beta chain originates from a study of CD8 T cells in Susac syndrome. For the study at large: At the time their blood was drawn, patients with Susac syndrome were either therapy-naive, on corticosteroids (with some of them also receiving intravenous immunoglobulin), or on intravenous immunoglobulin alone.

CD8+ and CD4+ T cells from blood underwent TCR beta sequencing. Susac syndrome patients met recently defined diagnostic criteria for definite or probable disease. Germline V CDR1 and CDR2: PRHDT, FYEKMQ (reference sequence). V was pared by 3 bases and J by 3 bases, with 8 bases of the junction left unmatched. CDR3 length: 16 amino acids. The RNA, roughly 0.45 to 1 ug, was put through reverse transcription using random hexamers. The method of amplification for TCR beta CDR3 was immunoSEQ multiplex PCR, covering 54 Vbeta and 13 Jbeta. TCRdb itself ran the immunoSEQ multiplex PCR reads through MiXCR, one entry per CDR3 protein. The sample records 65,000 to 95,000 distinct CDR3 sequences, approximately 95% being singletons.

V usage is TRBV13 and J usage is TRBJ2-3; 8 nucleotides match TRBD1. Source material: CD8+ T cells from PBMCs. The receptor's source is a human donor with Susac syndrome. The CDR3 is CASSLTGVIYTDTQYF. The CDR3 nucleotides are TGTGCCAGCAGCTTGACAGGGGTTATTTATACAGATACGCAGTATTTT.